This TCR beta chain stems from a study of shared clonotypes between healthy human individuals. Whole-study findings and limits: What naive subsets generally showed was a larger estimated richness than memory subsets showed.

Cells designated naive CD8 were CD45RO-negative and were positively selected for CCR7, with terminally differentiated effector memory CD45RA+ cells excluded. The assay was immunoSEQ multiplex PCR, and TCRdb's table has in-frame clones only and misses some. The data contain roughly 850,000 clones, about 96% of them singletons. About this clone: Its target is unknown.

Germline-derived CDR1 and CDR2 are SQVTM and ANQGSEA. The CDR3 spans 16 residues. V shed 6 bases, J shed 1 base, and the junction held 6 bases outside the gene matches. The chain employs TRBV29-1 and TRBJ2-2; 12 bases match TRBD1. Sequenced: naive CD8+ T cells sorted from blood. The source is a man aged 25-45 years in good health. CDR3 residues: CSVAGTGGENTGELFF. The DNA for the CDR3 is TGCAGCGTGGCCGGGACAGGGGGCGAGAACACCGGGGAGCTGTTTTTT.